This TCR beta chain was captured by sequencing in a study of alternative splicing in chronic myeloid leukemia remission (dated by TCRdb to the early 2020s). General notes on the study: Peripheral blood from chronic-phase CML patients at diagnosis and remission was profiled by RNA sequencing and compared with healthy donors. About nine diagnostic specimens, together with matched remission specimens, were obtained from the RESIST (imatinib), ENESTxtnd (nilotinib) and PINNACLE (nilotinib plus pegylated interferon) trials. Trial diagnostic specimens were total leukocytes from peripheral blood collected in EDTA. The median age was about 49 years at diagnosis, around 56 at remission and roughly 37 for the healthy controls. Female/male counts were 11/5 for diagnosis samples, 8/3 for remission samples and 2/4 for controls. Nine CML samples, seven diagnostic and two matched remission, were obtained from the French Persistem study. Total RNA was extracted with Trizol from peripheral blood mononuclear cells of diagnosis, remission and control samples.

On this clonotype itself: The target of this receptor is not known.

Library generation was performed with bulk RNA-seq. The TruSeq Stranded RNA sample prep kit was used to generate libraries of poly-A-enriched mRNA from an input of approximately 0.94 ug total RNA. Paired-end sequencing was carried out on a HiSeq 2500, and each sample was sequenced in triplicate. Each mate in the RNA-seq data had a read length of 125 nucleotides. In the paper's pipeline: Reads were trimmed and aligned to hg38 using STAR v2.7, and quality control was done with FASTQC, RSeQC and multiqc. Salmon 0.14.1 was used to quantify gene expression levels as transcripts per million (TPM). Principal component analysis suggested that transcriptomic profiles were not driven by trial, library batch, sequencing batch, treatment regimen or sex. TCRdb reprocessed the raw reads; every CDR3 protein sequence is a single record, and DNA is not supplied. The V and J calls shown here were made by TCRdb, not taken from the authors' results. For this sample there are roughly 700 distinct CDR3 sequences; roughly 97% appear just once. The ten largest clones capture around 3.3% of the sample.

The research as a whole found: Blood cell composition differed strongly by timepoint, shifting from myeloid progenitor enrichment at diagnosis to mature lymphoid enrichment at remission. At remission, blood cell composition was found to be reconfigured to resemble that of lymphoid cell-enriched normal controls.

The germline V gene sets CDR1 to SGHVS and CDR2 to FNYEAQ. Its CDR3 holds 15 amino acids, cysteine through phenylalanine. No DNA is recorded. The time point label here, explained by the study, means: chronic-phase CML before TKI therapy (screening/day 1). Approximately 17 CML patients were included in the patient cohort, and matched post-remission samples were retrieved for a subset of these patients. The material sequenced was PBMCs or total blood leukocytes (not recorded which), taken at diagnosis. This receptor was taken from an adult with chronic myeloid leukemia. The chain employs TRBV7-6 and TRBJ1-1; the TRBD1 assignment by TCRdb is unverifiable without DNA. This receptor has the CDR3 CASSRGTGGVPEAFF. Here the CDR3 is joined to the reference TRBV7-6 and TRBJ1-1 genes, and the full variable domain is: GAGVSQSPRYKVTKRGQDVALRCDPISGHVSLYWYRQALGQGPEFLTYFNYEAQQDKSGLPNDRFSAERPEGSISTLTIQRTEQRDSAMYRCASSRGTGGVPEAFFGQGTRLTVV.